This T cell receptor (beta chain) was recorded in a study of T cells in Graves' hyperthyroidism and ophthalmopathy. Overall study findings and caveats: The model anticipated ophthalmopathy a median about six months pre-onset.

Notes on this clonotype: The antigen is unknown.

This CDR3 spans 13 amino acids. Germline CDR1 is SGDLS and CDR2 is YYNGEE. Orbital computed tomography and thyroid ultrasound, together with serum TRAb and thyroxine and clinical symptoms, were used for diagnoses. Authors of the study amplified TCR beta CDR3 regions from RNA transcripts. The study used the HTBI primer set for a first-round RT-PCR of the TCR CDR3. Each CDR3 protein is one row after TCRdb ran MiXCR on the multiplex PCR reads. Here the sample spans about 570,000 distinct CDR3 sequences, under 60% being singletons. This rearrangement joins TRBV9 to TRBJ2-5, with 7 positions matching TRBD2. The end of the DNA fits TRBJ2-7 better, so the J call may be wrong. Sequencing used peripheral blood or thyroid tissue (not recorded which). The TCR comes from an adult woman with Graves' disease, either hyperthyroidism or ophthalmopathy (not recorded which). CDR3 amino acids: CASSALAVGEQYF. In DNA, the CDR3 is TGTGCCAGCAGCGCCCTAGCGGTTGGCGAGCAGTACTTC.